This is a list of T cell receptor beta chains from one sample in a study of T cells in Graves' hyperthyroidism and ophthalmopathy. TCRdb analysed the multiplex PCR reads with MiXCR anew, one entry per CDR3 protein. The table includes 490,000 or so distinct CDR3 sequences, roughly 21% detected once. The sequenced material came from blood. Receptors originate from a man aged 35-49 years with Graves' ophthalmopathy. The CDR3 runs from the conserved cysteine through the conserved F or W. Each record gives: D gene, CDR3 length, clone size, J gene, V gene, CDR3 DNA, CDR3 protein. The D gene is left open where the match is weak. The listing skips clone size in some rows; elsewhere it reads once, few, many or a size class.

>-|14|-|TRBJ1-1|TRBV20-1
TGCAGTGCTAGTCAGAAGGGGCTGAACACTGAAGCTTTCTTT
CSASQKGLNTEAFF
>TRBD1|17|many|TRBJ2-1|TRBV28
TGTGCCAGCAGCCCTGACAGGGCAGGGGACGCGGGTAATGAGCAGTTCTTC
CASSPDRAGDAGNEQFF
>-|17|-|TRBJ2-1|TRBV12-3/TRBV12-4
TGTGCCAGCAGTTTAGAATGGGGGCTAGCCCGACCACTCGGCCTGTTCTTC
CASSLEWGLARPLGLFF
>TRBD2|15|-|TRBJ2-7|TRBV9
TGTGCCAGCAGCCCCTGGGGGGGGGGCTCCTACGAGCAGTACTTC
CASSPWGGGSYEQYF
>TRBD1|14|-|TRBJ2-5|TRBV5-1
TGCGCCAGCAGCCAACAGGGGGCTCAAGAGACCCAGTACTTC
CASSQQGAQETQYF
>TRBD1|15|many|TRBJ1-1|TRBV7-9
TGTGCCAGCAGCTTTCGGCAGGGGGCGAGCACTGAAGCTTTCTTT
CASSFRQGASTEAFF
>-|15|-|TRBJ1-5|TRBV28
TGTGCCAGCAGCTCGACAGCGGAGGGCAATCAGCCCCAGCATTTT
CASSSTAEGNQPQHF
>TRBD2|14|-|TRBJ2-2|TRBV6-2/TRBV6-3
TGTGCCAGCAAAATGACGGGGAGGGGCGGGGAGCTGTTTTTT
CASKMTGRGGELFF
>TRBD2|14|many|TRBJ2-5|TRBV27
TGTGCCAGCTCTTGGACTAGCGGTGGGGAGACCCAGTACTTC
CASSWTSGGETQYF
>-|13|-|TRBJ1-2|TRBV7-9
TGTGCCAGCAGTTCTCCATCAGCTAGTGGCTACACCTTC
CASSSPSASGYTF
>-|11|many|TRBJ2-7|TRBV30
TGTGCCAGCGGGACACCCCTGGAGCAGTACTTC
CASGTPLEQYF
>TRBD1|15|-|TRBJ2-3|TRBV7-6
TGTGCCAGCACCAGGAGACAGGGTAGCACAGATACGCAGTATTTT
CASTRRQGSTDTQYF
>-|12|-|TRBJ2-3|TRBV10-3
TGTGCCATCAAAACCTTTGGGGATACGCAGTATTTT
CAIKTFGDTQYF
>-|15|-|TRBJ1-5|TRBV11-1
TGTGCCAGCAGCTTAGGTGGTAGAGGCAATCAGCCCCAGCATTTT
CASSLGGRGNQPQHF
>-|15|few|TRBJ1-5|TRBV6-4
TGTGCCGGCAGTTGGAGTAGGGGGGTGGGTCAGCCCCAGCATTTT
CAGSWSRGVGQPQHF
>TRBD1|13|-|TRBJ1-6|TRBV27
TGTACCAGCAGTTCCAGGGGGGGGCCACCCCTCCACTTT
CTSSSRGGPPLHF
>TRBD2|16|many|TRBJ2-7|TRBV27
TGTGCCAGCAGAATTAGGGTCGGGACTAGCGCCTACGAGCAGTACTTC
CASRIRVGTSAYEQYF
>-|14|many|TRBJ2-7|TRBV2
TGTGCCAGCAGTGTCGACCAAACTCTGTACGAGCAGTACTTC
CASSVDQTLYEQYF
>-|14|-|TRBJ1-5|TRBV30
TGTGCCTGGAGTGTACTGGGCAGCAATCAGCCCCAGCATTTT
CAWSVLGSNQPQHF
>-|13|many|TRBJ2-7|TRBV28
TGTGCCAGCGCCCCGGGTTACCCCTACGAGCAGTACTTC
CASAPGYPYEQYF
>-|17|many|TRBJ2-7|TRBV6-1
TGTGCCAGCAGTGAAGCGCTTCGGGGCCTCAAAGGGTACGAGCAGTACTTC
CASSEALRGLKGYEQYF
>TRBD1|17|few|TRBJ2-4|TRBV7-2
TGTGCCAGCAGCTTAAGTGGGACAGGACTAGCCAAAAACATTCAGTACTTC
CASSLSGTGLAKNIQYF
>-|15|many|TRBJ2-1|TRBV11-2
TGTGCCAGCAGTTTGGTTCCCCGGGCGTACAATGAGCAGTTCTTC
CASSLVPRAYNEQFF
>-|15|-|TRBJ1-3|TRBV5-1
TGCGCCAGCAGCTTGACGGGGGCGACTGGAAACACCATATATTTT
CASSLTGATGNTIYF
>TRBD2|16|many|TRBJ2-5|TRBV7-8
TGTGCCAGCAGCTCATGGACTAGCGGGAGCGTGGAGACCCAGTACTTC
CASSSWTSGSVETQYF
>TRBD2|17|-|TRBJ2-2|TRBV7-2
TGTGCCAGCAGAGCGGGGGGACTAGGGGCGTACACCGGGGAGCTGTTTTTT
CASRAGGLGAYTGELFF
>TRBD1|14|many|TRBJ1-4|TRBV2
TGTGCCAGCAGTGAAGACAGGGGGACTGAAAAACTGTTTTTT
CASSEDRGTEKLFF
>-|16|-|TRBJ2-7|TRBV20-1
TGCAGTGCTAGAGTTAGGGGCAGTCAATATTCCTACGAGCAGTACTTC
CSARVRGSQYSYEQYF
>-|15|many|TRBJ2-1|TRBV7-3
TGTGCCAGCAGCTTAGGGGATACCCTCTACAATGAGCAGTTCTTC
CASSLGDTLYNEQFF
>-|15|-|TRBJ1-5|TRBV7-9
TGTGCCAGCAGCTTAACAGGGTCGGGCAATCAGCCCCAGCATTTT
CASSLTGSGNQPQHF
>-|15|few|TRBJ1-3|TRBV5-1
TGCGCCAGCAGCTCTAATGGGGCCTCCGGAAACACCATATATTTT
CASSSNGASGNTIYF